This TCR beta chain emerged from a study of CD8+ T cells in alopecia areata. Across the study: Those patients who were treated received oral tofacitinib, which was given at 5 to 10 mg twice daily for moderate-to-severe alopecia areata.

Those with alopecia areata gave lesional scalp punch biopsies and peripheral blood. Isolated RNA was reverse transcribed into cDNA used as the sequencing template. Here immunoSEQ multiplex PCR was the method, and the copy in TCRdb shows in-frame clones only, minus some. The sample comprises some 200,000 clones, 50% to 60% of which are singletons, and 14% to 15% rests with the top ten. This clone appeared a single time. The junction departs from germline at one end; a sequencing error may be responsible. CDR1 and CDR2 (germline): SGHDT, YYEEEE. The CDR3 spans 11 residues. The clonotype was recovered from a human donor with alopecia areata. Source: CD4+ T cells sorted from blood, taken at week 0. V usage is TRBV5-6 and J usage is TRBJ2-4; possible D gene TRBD1, 6 bases. The CDR3 bases are TGTGCCAGCAGCTTGAGGGACACCCGAAACTTC. It codes for CASSLRDTRNF.